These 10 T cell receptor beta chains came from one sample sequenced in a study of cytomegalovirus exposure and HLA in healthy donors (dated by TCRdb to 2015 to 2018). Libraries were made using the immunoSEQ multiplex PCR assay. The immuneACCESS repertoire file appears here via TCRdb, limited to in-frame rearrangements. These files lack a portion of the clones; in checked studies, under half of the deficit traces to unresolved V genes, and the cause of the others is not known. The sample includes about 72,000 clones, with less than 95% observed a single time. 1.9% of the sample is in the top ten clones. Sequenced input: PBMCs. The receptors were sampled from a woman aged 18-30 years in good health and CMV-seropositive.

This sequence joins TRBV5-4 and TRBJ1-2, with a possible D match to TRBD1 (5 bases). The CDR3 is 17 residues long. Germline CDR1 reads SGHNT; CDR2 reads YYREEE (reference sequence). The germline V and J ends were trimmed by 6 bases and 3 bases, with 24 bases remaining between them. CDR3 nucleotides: TGTGCCAGCACCGATGGGGACTCTCCCCTTCTTGACTATGGCTACACCTTC. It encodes CASTDGDSPLLDYGYTF.

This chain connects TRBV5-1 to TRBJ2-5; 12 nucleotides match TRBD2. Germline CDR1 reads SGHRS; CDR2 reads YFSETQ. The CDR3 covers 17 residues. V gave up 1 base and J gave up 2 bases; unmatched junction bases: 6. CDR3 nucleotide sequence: TGCGCCAGCAGCTTGTCAGGACTAGCGGGGTATCAAGAGACCCAGTACTTC. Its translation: CASSLSGLAGYQETQYF.

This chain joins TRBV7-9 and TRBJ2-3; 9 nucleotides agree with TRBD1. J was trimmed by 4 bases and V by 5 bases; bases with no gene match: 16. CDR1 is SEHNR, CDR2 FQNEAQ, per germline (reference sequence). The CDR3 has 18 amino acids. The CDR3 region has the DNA TGTGCCAGCAGCCTCACCGGGACAGGGATCCTAGCGGCAGATACGCAGTATTTT. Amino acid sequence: CASSLTGTGILAADTQYF.

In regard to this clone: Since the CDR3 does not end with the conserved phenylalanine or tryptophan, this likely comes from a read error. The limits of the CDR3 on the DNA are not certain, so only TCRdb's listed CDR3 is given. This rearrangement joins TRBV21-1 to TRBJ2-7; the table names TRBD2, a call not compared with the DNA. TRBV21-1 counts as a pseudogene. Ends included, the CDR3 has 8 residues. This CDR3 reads CASSKAAS.

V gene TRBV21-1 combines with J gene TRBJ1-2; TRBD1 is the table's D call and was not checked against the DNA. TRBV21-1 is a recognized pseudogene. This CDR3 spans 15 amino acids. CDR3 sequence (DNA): TGTGCCAGCTGGCGGGGACAGGCCTTCATAAATGGCTACACCTTC. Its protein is CASWRGQAFINGYTF.

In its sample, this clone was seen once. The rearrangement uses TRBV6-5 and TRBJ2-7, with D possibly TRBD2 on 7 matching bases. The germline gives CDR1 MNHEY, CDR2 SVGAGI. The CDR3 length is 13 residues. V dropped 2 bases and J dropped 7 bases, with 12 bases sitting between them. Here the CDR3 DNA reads TGTGCCAGCAGTTACGGGGGGCGGGAGGAGCAGTACTTC. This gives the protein CASSYGGREEQYF.

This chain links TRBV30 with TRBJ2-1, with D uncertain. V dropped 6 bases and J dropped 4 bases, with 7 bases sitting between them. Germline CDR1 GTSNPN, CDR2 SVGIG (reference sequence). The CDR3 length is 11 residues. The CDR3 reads CACGPYNEQFF. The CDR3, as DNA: TGTGCCTGTGGGCCTTACAATGAGCAGTTCTTC.

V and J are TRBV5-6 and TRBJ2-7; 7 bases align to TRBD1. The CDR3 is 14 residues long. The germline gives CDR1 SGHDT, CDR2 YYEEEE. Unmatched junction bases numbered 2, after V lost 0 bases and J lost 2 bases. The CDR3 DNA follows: TGTGCCAGCAGCTTGGGGGGACAGCCCTACGAGCAGTACTTC. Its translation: CASSLGGQPYEQYF.

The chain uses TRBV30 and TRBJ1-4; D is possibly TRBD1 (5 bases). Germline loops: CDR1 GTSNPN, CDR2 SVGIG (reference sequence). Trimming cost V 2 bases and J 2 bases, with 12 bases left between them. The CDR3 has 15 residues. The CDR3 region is CAWSHNGGTNEKLFF. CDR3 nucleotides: TGTGCCTGGAGTCACAACGGGGGGACTAATGAAAAACTGTTTTTT.

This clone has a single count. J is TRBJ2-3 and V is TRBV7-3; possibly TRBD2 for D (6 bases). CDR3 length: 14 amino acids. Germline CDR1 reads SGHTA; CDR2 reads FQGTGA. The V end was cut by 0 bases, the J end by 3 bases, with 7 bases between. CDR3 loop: CASSLTGGTDTQYF. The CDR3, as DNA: TGTGCCAGCAGCTTAACCGGAGGGACAGATACGCAGTATTTT.